This entry features one T cell receptor beta chain sequence. This clonotype has ten or more counts. The antigen it recognizes is unknown. The input lacks base qualities; no much larger clone sits a single base away. This sample stems from a study of CD8 T cells in ankylosing spondylitis (TCRdb year 2017). Turning to the overall study: To find TCR variants linked to disease, the study profiled T cell receptor beta repertoires in ankylosing spondylitis patients and healthy donors. In total, the full study cohort was made up of roughly 100 healthy donors and about two dozen ankylosing spondylitis patients. Samples of peripheral blood were taken, and for ankylosing spondylitis patients, synovial fluid was collected as well. The investigation overall reported the following: The disease-linked clones were reported to be significantly enriched in matched synovial fluid samples from ankylosing spondylitis patients. Blood from ankylosing spondylitis patients appeared to be characterized by a TCR beta motif composed of about 8 highly homologous amino acid variants. In peripheral blood, the disease-linked clones were found at relatively low frequencies and had a CD8+ phenotype. Some motif variants had previously been reported in the synovial fluid and blood of reactive arthritis patients, which suggests shared mechanisms of disease initiation.

CDR1 and CDR2 (SGDLS, YYNGEE) derive from the germline V gene. The CDR3 runs 17 residues from the cysteine to the phenylalanine. Only the CDR3 DNA is retained, 51 bases long and in frame from the first base. Germline trimming: 4 bases from V, 7 bases from J; junction bases outside gene matches: 9. The instrument given in TCRdb is Illumina HiSeq 2500. Quantitative 5'-RACE with molecular barcodes was used to prepare TCR beta libraries. The paper's processing steps were these. A new computational method based on a probabilistic model of VDJ rearrangement was used to identify disease-linked TCR variants. The raw public reads went through TCRdb reprocessing: fastp at Q25, MiXCR clone calling, in-frame beta chains kept. Each record represents a unique CDR3 protein, reported with the most common genes and DNA among its rows. The V and J calls, along with clone size, are taken from TCRdb and not from the paper's own processing. This sample lists a few hundred thousand distinct CDR3 sequences; roughly 20% were detected once. Under 8.5% of the sample is taken by the ten largest.

The receptor chain draws on TRBV9 and TRBJ2-2; 14 middle bases align to TRBD2. The origin of this receptor is a male donor with ankylosing spondylitis or in good health (not recorded which). Sequenced sample: blood, either unsorted or a sorted T cell fraction (not recorded which). The CDR3 loop reads CASSLSGTSGSVGELFF. At the DNA level, the sequence is TGTGCCAGCAGCCTATCCGGGACTAGCGGGAGTGTCGGGGAGCTGTTTTTT.